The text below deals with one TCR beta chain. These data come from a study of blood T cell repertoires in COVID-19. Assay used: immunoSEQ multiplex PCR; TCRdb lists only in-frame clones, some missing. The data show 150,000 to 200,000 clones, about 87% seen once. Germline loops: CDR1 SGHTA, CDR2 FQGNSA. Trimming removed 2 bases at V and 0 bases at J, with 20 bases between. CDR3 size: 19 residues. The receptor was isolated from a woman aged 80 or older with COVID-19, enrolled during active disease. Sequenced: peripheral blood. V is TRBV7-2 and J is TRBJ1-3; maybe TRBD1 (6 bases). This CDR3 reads CASSLYVGVGGYSGNTIYF. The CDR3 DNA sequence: TGTGCCAGCAGCTTATATGTTGGTGTAGGGGGATACTCTGGAAACACCATATATTTT.